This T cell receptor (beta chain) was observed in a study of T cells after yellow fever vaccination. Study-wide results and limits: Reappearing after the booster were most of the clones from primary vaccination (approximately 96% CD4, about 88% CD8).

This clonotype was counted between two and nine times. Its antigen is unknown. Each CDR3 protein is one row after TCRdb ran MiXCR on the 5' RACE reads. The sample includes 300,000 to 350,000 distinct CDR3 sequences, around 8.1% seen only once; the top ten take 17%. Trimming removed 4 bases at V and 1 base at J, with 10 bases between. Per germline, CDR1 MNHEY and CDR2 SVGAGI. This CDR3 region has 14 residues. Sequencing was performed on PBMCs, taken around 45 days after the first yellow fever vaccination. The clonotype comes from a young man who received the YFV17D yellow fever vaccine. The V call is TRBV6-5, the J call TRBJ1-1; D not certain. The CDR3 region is CASSSEGRNTEAFF. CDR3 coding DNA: TGTGCCAGCAGTTCCGAGGGTCGGAACACTGAAGCTTTCTTT.